The 27 T cell receptor beta chains below all came from one sample that was sequenced in a study of blood T cell repertoires in COVID-19. The method was immunoSEQ multiplex PCR; TCRdb's version includes in-frame clones alone and lacks a portion of them. Of around 250,000 clones in the sample, nearly 90% were seen once. The sample taken for sequencing was peripheral blood. These TCRs come from a woman aged 55-70 years with COVID-19, enrolled during active disease.

This chain links TRBV5-6 with TRBJ2-7, with 7 bases matching TRBD1. The CDR3 runs to 14 residues. CDR1 and CDR2 from the germline V gene are SGHDT and YYEEEE. V lost 4 bases, J lost 6 bases, and 10 bases stayed unmatched. CDR3 DNA: TGTGCCAGCAGCCCAGGACAGGATGGGGTCGAGCAGTACTTC. It codes for CASSPGQDGVEQYF.

The V gene is TRBV7-9, the J gene TRBJ2-3, with no clear D. Trimming took 5 bases from V and 4 from J, leaving 7 bases between them. Germline values: CDR1 SEHNR, CDR2 FQNEAQ (reference sequence). The CDR3 contains 12 residues. CDR3 bases: TGTGCCAGCAGCCATGGCTCAGATACGCAGTATTTT. Protein sequence: CASSHGSDTQYF.

The chain recombines TRBV5-6 with TRBJ2-1, with 8 positions matching TRBD2. Germline V gene data show CDR1 as SGHDT and CDR2 as YYEEEE. After removal of 6 bases from V and 3 bases from J, the junction contained 14 bases not matched to a gene. This CDR3 contains 17 residues. CDR3 DNA: TGTGCCAGCACCCCTTGGGGGGGTAGCGGGGTCTACAATGAGCAGTTCTTC. It yields the protein CASTPWGGSGVYNEQFF.

The rearrangement links TRBV19 to TRBJ1-2, with 7 bases aligning to TRBD1. V gave up 0 bases and J gave up 3 bases; unmatched junction bases: 16. Germline CDR1 LNHDA, CDR2 SQIVND (reference sequence). The CDR3 extends over 19 amino acids. The CDR3 region has the DNA TGTGCCAGTAGTATAGAAGGTTCGACCGCAAACAGGGGTTACTATGGCTACACCTTC. This gives the protein CASSIEGSTANRGYYGYTF.

This clone has a handful of counts. The gene calls are TRBV4-2 and TRBJ1-4, with D possibly being TRBD1 (5 bases). Germline V gene lookup returns CDR1 LGHNA and CDR2 YNFKEQ. V dropped 4 bases and J dropped 4 bases, with 10 bases sitting between them. The CDR3 has 14 amino acids. CDR3 residues: CASSLNRINEKLFF. The DNA for the CDR3 is TGTGCCAGCAGCCTCAACAGGATTAATGAAAAACTGTTTTTT.

The chain recombines TRBV9 with TRBJ1-5, with TRBD1 identical over 9 bases. Germline assignment: CDR1 SGDLS and CDR2 YYNGEE. With 10 bases clipped from V and 0 bases from J, the junction kept 17 bases outside the gene matches. CDR3 length: 18 amino acids. For the CDR3, the DNA is TGTGCCCCAAATGGGGGAGGACAGGGGTCATATAGCAATCAGCCCCAGCATTTT. Translating it yields CAPNGGGQGSYSNQPQHF.

The chain links TRBV27 to TRBJ1-1, with 9 bases matching TRBD1. The germline V gene has CDR1 MNHEY and CDR2 SMNVEV (reference sequence). J lost 1 base, V lost 3 bases, and 3 bases had no gene match. The CDR3 consists of 15 residues. The DNA of the CDR3 is TGTGCCAGCAGTTTCCGGACAGGGGCGAACACTGAAGCTTTCTTT. Its translation is CASSFRTGANTEAFF.

The rearrangement links TRBV7-9 to TRBJ1-1; TRBD1 matches 7 bases. Trimming cost V 1 base and J 4 bases; bases outside gene matches: 18. There are 19 residues in the CDR3. Germline V gene sequence: CDR1 SEHNR, CDR2 FQNEAQ (reference sequence). The CDR3 is CASSLEGAGLGVVATEAFF. The CDR3 bases are TGTGCCAGCAGCTTAGAGGGGGCAGGCCTAGGGGTAGTTGCCACTGAAGCTTTCTTT.

V usage is TRBV18 and J usage is TRBJ2-7; 7 bases align to TRBD1. CDR1 is KGHSH and CDR2 is LQKENI in the germline V gene. V was pared by 5 bases and J by 5 bases, with 12 bases of the junction left unmatched. The CDR3 is made up of 15 amino acids. The CDR3 bases are TGTGCCAGCTCAGACGACAGGGCCTGGACGGACGAGCAGTACTTC. Translating it yields CASSDDRAWTDEQYF.

The V gene is TRBV5-8, the J gene TRBJ1-6; 7 bases map to TRBD1. Germline V gene lookup returns CDR1 SGHTS and CDR2 YDEGEE. The CDR3 length is 14 residues. The junction had 2 bases not matched to a gene; V was cut back by 6 bases and J by 2 bases. The CDR3, as DNA: TGTGCCAGCATCACAGGGGCCTATAATTCACCCCTCCACTTT. Translation: CASITGAYNSPLHF.

The chain uses TRBV7-9 and TRBJ1-1, with 7 bases identical to TRBD1. This CDR3 is 13 amino acids long. Unmatched junction bases numbered 5, after V lost 6 bases and J lost 4 bases. CDR1 and CDR2 (germline): SEHNR, FQNEAQ (reference sequence). CDR3 bases: TGTGCCAGCAGAGGGGGCTCGGGCACTGAAGCTTTCTTT. It encodes CASRGGSGTEAFF. Full variable domain (remainder filled in from reference TRBV7-9 and TRBJ1-1): DTGVSQNPRHKITKRGQNVTFRCDPISEHNRLYWYRQTLGQGPEFLTYFQNEAQLEKSRLLSDRFSAERPKGSFSTLEIQRTEQGDSAMYLCASRGGSGTEAFFGQGTRLTVV.

This chain connects TRBV27 to TRBJ1-1, with D perhaps TRBD1 (5 bases). CDR3 length equals 16 residues. CDR1 MNHEY and CDR2 SMNVEV come from the germline V gene (reference sequence). Trimming stripped 5 bases from V and 0 bases from J, with 16 bases between. The CDR3 reads CASSPPWTGVNTEAFF. The DNA of the CDR3 is TGTGCCAGCAGTCCCCCTTGGACGGGGGTGAACACTGAAGCTTTCTTT.

This chain connects TRBV3-1 (or the pseudogene TRBV3-2) to TRBJ1-3, with D unclear. Germline V lookup: CDR1 LGHDT, CDR2 YNNKEL (reference sequence). The CDR3 extends over 15 amino acids. Trimming cost V 3 bases and J 4 bases, with 13 bases left between them. CDR3 in amino acids: CASSHCVTEGNTIYF. In DNA form, the CDR3 reads TGTGCCAGCAGCCATTGCGTCACTGAGGGAAACACCATATATTTT.

This clone has ten or more counts. The J gene is TRBJ2-6, the V gene TRBV4-2; TRBD1 matches 7 bases. The length of the CDR3 is 16 residues. Germline loops: CDR1 LGHNA, CDR2 YNFKEQ. V trimming: 0 bases; J trimming: 2 bases; junction bases outside the gene matches: 1. The chain's CDR3 is CASSQDQGAGANVLTF. Written as DNA, the CDR3 is TGTGCCAGCAGCCAAGATCAGGGGGCTGGGGCCAACGTCCTGACTTTC.

The chain carries TRBV6-5 and TRBJ2-7; D gene uncertain. Germline V gene data show CDR1 as MNHEY and CDR2 as SVGAGI. The length of the CDR3 is 11 residues. V lost 8 bases to trimming and J lost 6 bases, with 11 bases between them. CDR3 coding DNA: TGTGCCAGCTCCTCATTGCGCGAGCAGTACTTC. Protein: CASSSLREQYF.

This clone has only one observation. The chain links TRBV25-1 to TRBJ2-3, with D possibly being TRBD1 (5 bases). Germline V gene sequence: CDR1 MGHDK, CDR2 SYGVNS. The germline V and J ends were trimmed by 2 bases and 1 base, with 13 bases remaining between them. The CDR3 sequence is 16 residues long. The DNA of the CDR3 is TGTGCCAGCAGTGAAATAAGGGGAAAGGGCACAGATACGCAGTATTTT. It encodes CASSEIRGKGTDTQYF.

The chain joins TRBV3-1 (or the pseudogene TRBV3-2) to TRBJ2-7; maybe TRBD1 (6 bases). Trimming stripped 1 base from V and 4 bases from J, with 17 bases between. The CDR3 has 16 amino acids. Looked up from germline, CDR1 is LGHDT and CDR2 is YNNKEL (reference sequence). The CDR3 reads CASSQAPGQTIYEQYF. In DNA, the CDR3 is TGTGCCAGCAGCCAAGCCCCCGGACAGACGATATACGAGCAGTACTTC.

Only one count was recorded for this clone. The chain employs TRBV7-9 and TRBJ2-6; perhaps TRBD2 as D (6 bases). Germline CDR1 SEHNR, CDR2 FQNEAQ (reference sequence). V gave up 7 bases and J gave up 0 bases, with 25 bases separating them. This CDR3 has 20 residues. CDR3 in DNA: TGTGCCAGCACCGCCCTGGGGGGAGGAGGGGCAACCTCTGGGGCCAACGTCCTGACTTTC. Translating gives CASTALGGGGATSGANVLTF.

The chain combines TRBV5-4 with TRBJ2-7; 10 bases are shared with TRBD1. This CDR3 spans 17 amino acids. V dropped 4 bases and J dropped 5; count of bases not matched to a gene: 15. Per the germline V gene, CDR1 is SGHNT and CDR2 is YYREEE (reference sequence). The CDR3 nucleotides read TGTGCCAGCAGCGGGGGACAGGGGTCCATTCGTGTTCACGAGCAGTACTTC. It is translated as CASSGGQGSIRVHEQYF.

The rearrangement links TRBV5-1 to TRBJ2-2, with 10 nucleotides matching TRBD2. Trimming removed 6 bases from V and 4 bases from J; junction bases left unmatched: 9. The CDR3 has 16 residues. Germline V CDR1 and CDR2: SGHRS, YFSETQ. The DNA for the CDR3 is TGCGCCAGCACCCTATCTAGCGGGGGATCCACCGGGGAGCTGTTTTTT. Translation: CASTLSSGGSTGELFF.

The chain recombines TRBV7-2 with TRBJ1-6; a possible D gene is TRBD1 (5 bases). Trimming shortened V by 7 bases and J by 10 bases, and 17 bases separated the two germline ends. Germline lookup yields CDR1 SGHTA and CDR2 FQGNSA. The CDR3 loop spans 14 amino acids. Here the CDR3 reads CASTPSRGGSPLHF. The CDR3 DNA follows: TGTGCCAGCACCCCGAGCCGGGGGGGATCACCCCTCCACTTT.

As for this clone: The same CDR3 also results from other DNA sequences found in this sample. This rearrangement joins TRBV19 to TRBJ1-1, with 8 bases matching TRBD1. CDR3 length equals 15 residues. The trim removed 1 base at V and 1 base at J, leaving 2 bases unmatched. Germline CDR1 is LNHDA and CDR2 is SQIVND (reference sequence). CDR3 coding DNA: TGTGCCAGTAGTATAGGACAGGGGAGGAACACTGAAGCTTTCTTT. Protein product: CASSIGQGRNTEAFF.

The gene calls are TRBV3-1 (or the pseudogene TRBV3-2) and TRBJ1-2, with 8 nucleotides matching TRBD1. The trim removed 3 bases at V and 5 bases at J, leaving 17 bases unmatched. This CDR3 spans 18 amino acids. Germline CDR1 is LGHDT and CDR2 is YNNKEL (reference sequence). The DNA of the CDR3 is TGTGCCAGCAGCCAGGGACAGGTCGGGGGTGGCGTCCGATATGGCTACACCTTC. Protein sequence: CASSQGQVGGGVRYGYTF.

V is TRBV6-6 and J is TRBJ1-2; 8 positions agree with TRBD1. From germline, CDR1 is MNHNY and CDR2 SVGAGI (reference sequence). The CDR3 covers 15 residues. V was pared by 0 bases and J by 8 bases, with 8 bases of the junction left unmatched. Here the CDR3 reads CASSYSQGDLRGYTF. The CDR3 DNA is TGTGCCAGCAGTTACTCACAGGGGGACCTCCGGGGCTACACCTTC.

This clone was recorded a few times. The chain couples TRBV5-1 to TRBJ1-2, with D tentatively TRBD1 (5 bases). Germline V gene sequence: CDR1 SGHRS, CDR2 YFSETQ. This CDR3 contains 14 residues. V was clipped by 0 bases and J by 6 bases, with 12 bases between them. The CDR3 bases are TGCGCCAGCAGCTTGGGTGGGGCAGTCCATGGCTACACCTTC. Protein sequence: CASSLGGAVHGYTF.

The chain has TRBV6-5 and TRBJ1-4; D is unclear. V was cut by 5 bases and J by 10 bases, with 17 bases left in between. The CDR3 totals 14 residues. Germline V gene lookup returns CDR1 MNHEY and CDR2 SVGAGI. For the CDR3, the DNA is TGTGCCAGCAGTCGAGAGCGGGTCAGCGGAAAACTGTTTTTT. Its translation is CASSRERVSGKLFF.

The V gene is TRBV19, the J gene TRBJ1-1; D gene ambiguous. Germline V gene lookup returns CDR1 LNHDA and CDR2 SQIVND (reference sequence). V dropped 0 bases and J dropped 1 base, with 18 bases sitting between them. The CDR3 is made up of 18 amino acids. The CDR3 spells CASSIDAGLGTSNTEAFF. The DNA for the CDR3 is TGTGCCAGTAGTATAGATGCGGGTCTGGGCACCTCGAACACTGAAGCTTTCTTT.